One and the same sample provided the 19 T cell receptor beta chains below, sequenced in a study of vaccination and CD4 T cells after COVID-19. The treatment is: roughly ten-day PBMC culture with coronavirus spike peptide pools or control peptides (ViraFEST assay). Oncomine TCR Beta short-read sequencing was applied to DNA from cultured CD4+ T cells. MiXCR was run by TCRdb on the PCR reads, yielding one entry per CDR3 protein. The table includes about 9,600 distinct CDR3 sequences, roughly 25% detected once. Their antigens are not known. The sequencing used CD4+ T cells from blood, cultured in vitro, collected after SARS-CoV-2 vaccination. These receptors were obtained from a human donor who had recovered from COVID-19.

V usage is TRBV6-5 and J usage is TRBJ1-2; D gene ambiguous. V lost 0 bases and J lost 7, with 9 bases in between. Per the germline V gene, CDR1 is MNHEY and CDR2 is SVGAGI. CDR3 length equals 13 residues. For the CDR3, the DNA is TGTGCCAGCAGTTACTCCACGGGCTCTGGCTACACCTTC. It is translated as CASSYSTGSGYTF.

The V call is TRBV7-9, the J call TRBJ1-3; unclear D gene. Trimming left V 3 bases short and J 4 bases short, with 10 bases between. CDR1 and CDR2 (germline): SEHNR, FQNEAQ (reference sequence). This CDR3 is 14 amino acids long. The CDR3 loop is CASSFAMRGNTIYF. For the CDR3, the DNA is TGTGCCAGCAGCTTTGCTATGAGGGGAAACACCATATATTTT.

By share of the sample, this clonotype is medium-sized. The CDR3 coding sequence is TGTGCCAGCAGCCCCCACGCCCCAGGGACCTCTAACTATGGCTACACCTTC. Translated, it gives CASSPHAPGTSNYGYTF. The V call is TRBV7-9, the J call TRBJ1-2, with D possibly matching TRBD1 (5 bases). From germline, CDR1 is SEHNR and CDR2 FQNEAQ (reference sequence). The CDR3 length is 17 residues. Deletions cut 5 bases from V and 0 bases from J, with 19 bases between.

Only a few counts were recorded for this clonotype. This sequence joins TRBV28 and TRBJ2-2, with D maybe TRBD1 (5 bases). Germline lookup yields CDR1 MDHEN and CDR2 SYDVKM. The V and J ends lost 8 bases and 0 bases respectively, with 7 bases between them. This CDR3 is built from 13 residues. For the CDR3, the DNA is TGTGCCAGCGTACAGGCGAACACCGGGGAGCTGTTTTTT. This translates into CASVQANTGELFF.

The chain employs TRBV7-3 and TRBJ2-2, with 9 positions matching TRBD1. CDR1 SGHTA and CDR2 FQGTGA come from the germline V gene. The CDR3 length is 16 residues. V dropped 4 bases and J dropped 0; count of bases not matched to a gene: 3. CDR3 DNA sequence: TGTGCCAGCAGCTCCAGGACAGGGGCGAACACCGGGGAGCTGTTTTTT. Translating it yields CASSSRTGANTGELFF.

CDR3 sequence (DNA): TGTGCCAGCTCACCAAGGCGGGCTTCTAGCACAGATACGCAGTATTTT. This encodes CASSPRRASSTDTQYF. The rearrangement links TRBV18 to TRBJ2-3; D is possibly TRBD2 (5 bases). CDR1 and CDR2 (germline): KGHSH, LQKENI. Trimming stripped 2 bases from V and 0 bases from J, with 12 bases between. The CDR3 is made up of 16 amino acids.

As DNA, the CDR3 is TGTGCCAGCAAATCGGGAACTAACTATGGCTACACCTTC. Translating it yields CASKSGTNYGYTF. The chain is built from TRBV2 and TRBJ1-2; no reliable D call. The CDR3 loop spans 13 amino acids. CDR1 is SNHLY, CDR2 FYNNEI, per germline. Trimming took 7 bases from V and 0 from J, leaving 9 bases between them.

The CDR3 nucleotides read TGTGCCAGCAGCCAAGGACCACCAGGCAATGAGCAGTTCTTC. This translates into CASSQGPPGNEQFF. The chain couples TRBV14 to TRBJ2-1, with unresolved D. Germline CDR1 is SGHDN and CDR2 is FVKESK. The CDR3 totals 14 residues. V lost 1 base and J lost 6, with 10 bases in between.

V gene TRBV20-1 combines with J gene TRBJ2-5; TRBD2 matches 11 bases. Looked up from germline, CDR1 is DFQATT and CDR2 is SNEGSKA (reference sequence). This CDR3 has 14 residues. The J segment lost 13 bases and the V segment lost 7 bases, leaving 17 bases of the junction unmatched. CDR3 coding DNA: TGCAGTGTTAATTCGCGACTAGCGGGATCGGTGGGGTACTTC. It encodes CSVNSRLAGSVGYF.

This chain links TRBV6-1 with TRBJ2-5; D not resolved. This CDR3 has 15 amino acids. The germline V and J ends were trimmed by 4 bases and 4 bases, with 16 bases remaining between them. Germline V gene sequence: CDR1 MNHNS, CDR2 SASEGT. The CDR3 sequence: CASSGSFGVGETQYF. The CDR3 DNA reads as TGTGCCAGCAGTGGATCTTTTGGGGTCGGAGAGACCCAGTACTTC.

The chain links TRBV5-6 to TRBJ2-1, with 7 bases identical to TRBD1. Germline V lookup: CDR1 SGHDT, CDR2 YYEEEE. This CDR3 region has 16 residues. With V trimmed by 2 bases and J by 8 bases, 13 bases remained unmatched. CDR3 protein: CASSFDRTGDKDEQFF. CDR3 nucleotide sequence: TGTGCCAGCAGCTTCGATCGCACAGGGGATAAAGATGAGCAGTTCTTC. Filled out from reference TRBV5-6 and TRBJ2-1, the complete variable domain reads DAGVTQSPTHLIKTRGQQVTLRCSPKSGHDTVSWYQQALGQGPQFIFQYYEEEERQRGNFPDRFSGHQFPNYSSELNVNALLLGDSALYLCASSFDRTGDKDEQFFGPGTRLTVL.

This clonotype was observed a handful of times. The chain uses TRBV7-2 and TRBJ2-3; D call uncertain. Germline CDR1 and CDR2: SGHTA and FQGNSA. Trimming took off 1 base at V and 0 bases at J, with 11 bases between the two ends. The CDR3 consists of 16 residues. As DNA, the CDR3 is TGTGCCAGCAGCTTAGGGTCCGGGCCTAGCACAGATACGCAGTATTTT. Translating it yields CASSLGSGPSTDTQYF.

This rearrangement joins TRBV7-9 to TRBJ1-1; D is uncertain. Germline V lookup: CDR1 SEHNR, CDR2 FQNEAQ (reference sequence). With 2 bases removed from V and 1 base from J, the gap between germline ends came to 5 bases. The CDR3 has 13 residues. The CDR3 loop reads CASSLFSNTEAFF. For the CDR3, the DNA is TGTGCCAGCAGCTTATTCTCGAACACTGAAGCTTTCTTT.

This clonotype was seen only a few times. This chain uses TRBV20-1 with TRBJ2-5, with TRBD2 matching over 7 bases. V gave up 0 bases and J gave up 7 bases; unmatched junction bases: 2. Germline assignment: CDR1 DFQATT and CDR2 SNEGSKA (reference sequence). CDR3 length equals 12 residues. The CDR3: CSARDPGGTQYF. CDR3 nucleotide sequence: TGCAGTGCTAGAGATCCGGGAGGGACCCAGTACTTC.

There are a few counts of this clonotype. V is TRBV6-5 and J is TRBJ2-5; D possibly corresponds to TRBD2 (6 bases). V was clipped by 2 bases and J by 2 bases, with 9 bases between them. There are 14 residues in the CDR3. Looked up from germline, CDR1 is MNHEY and CDR2 is SVGAGI. For the CDR3, the DNA is TGTGCCAGCAGTTACGGGGGGACTCAAGAGACCCAGTACTTC. It is translated as CASSYGGTQETQYF.

The genes are TRBV2 and TRBJ2-7; 11 bases agree with TRBD2. The CDR3 loop spans 16 amino acids. Trimming removed 6 bases from V and 8 bases from J; junction bases left unmatched: 15. Germline CDR1 SNHLY, CDR2 FYNNEI. The chain's CDR3 is CASSGSGRGLALQQYF. CDR3 in DNA: TGTGCCAGCAGCGGTAGCGGGAGGGGACTCGCTTTACAGCAGTACTTC. Full variable domain (outside the CDR3, taken from reference TRBV2 and TRBJ2-7): EPEVTQTPSHQVTQMGQEVILRCVPISNHLYFYWYRQILGQKVEFLVSFYNNEISEKSEIFDDQFSVERPDGSNFTLKIRSTKLEDSAMYFCASSGSGRGLALQQYFGPGTRLTVT.

The sample holds a few counts of this clonotype. This chain joins TRBV5-1 and TRBJ2-7; the match to TRBD1 covers 7 bases. The CDR3 contains 14 residues. Germline CDR1 SGHRS, CDR2 YFSETQ. V gave up 4 bases and J gave up 5 bases; unmatched junction bases: 9. In DNA form, the CDR3 reads TGCGCCAGCAGCACAAGACAGGGCGGACACGAGCAGTACTTC. Its protein is CASSTRQGGHEQYF.

The sample holds a few counts of this clonotype. V usage is TRBV6-5 and J usage is TRBJ2-1, with 11 bases lining up with TRBD2. The CDR3 loop spans 16 amino acids. The germline gives CDR1 MNHEY, CDR2 SVGAGI. V trimming: 1 base; J trimming: 2 bases; junction bases outside the gene matches: 1. Written as DNA, the CDR3 is TGTGCCAGCAGTTACTATAGCGGGAGGGCCTACAATGAGCAGTTCTTC. It specifies CASSYYSGRAYNEQFF.

This clonotype turned up a few times. The chain couples TRBV20-1 to TRBJ2-7; D is unclear. The germline V gene encodes CDR1 DFQATT and CDR2 SNEGSKA (reference sequence). Trimming removed 3 bases at V and 6 bases at J, with 9 bases between. This CDR3 is 11 amino acids long. The CDR3 DNA is TGCAGTGCTAGTACGGATTCCGAGCAGTACTTC. Its protein product is CSASTDSEQYF.